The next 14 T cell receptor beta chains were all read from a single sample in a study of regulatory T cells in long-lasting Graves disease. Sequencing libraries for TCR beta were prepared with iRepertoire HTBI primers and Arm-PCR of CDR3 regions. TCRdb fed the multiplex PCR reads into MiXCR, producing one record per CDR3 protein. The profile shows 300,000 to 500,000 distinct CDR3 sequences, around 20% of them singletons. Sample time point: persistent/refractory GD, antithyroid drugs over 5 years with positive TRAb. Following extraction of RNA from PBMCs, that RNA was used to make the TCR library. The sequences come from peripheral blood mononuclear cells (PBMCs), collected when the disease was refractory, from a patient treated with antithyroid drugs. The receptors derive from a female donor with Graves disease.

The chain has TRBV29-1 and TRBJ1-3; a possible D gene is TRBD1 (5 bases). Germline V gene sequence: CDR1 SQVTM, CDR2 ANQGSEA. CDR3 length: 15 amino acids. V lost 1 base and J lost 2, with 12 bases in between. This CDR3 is CSVEANLGPGNTIYF. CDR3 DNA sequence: TGCAGCGTTGAAGCTAACCTGGGGCCTGGAAACACCATATATTTT.

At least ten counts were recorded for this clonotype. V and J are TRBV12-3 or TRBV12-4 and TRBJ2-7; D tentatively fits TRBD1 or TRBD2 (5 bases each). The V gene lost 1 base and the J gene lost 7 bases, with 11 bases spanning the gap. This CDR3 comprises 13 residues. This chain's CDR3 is CASSLVWDGEQYF. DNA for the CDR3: TGTGCCAGCAGTTTAGTTTGGGACGGAGAGCAGTACTTC.

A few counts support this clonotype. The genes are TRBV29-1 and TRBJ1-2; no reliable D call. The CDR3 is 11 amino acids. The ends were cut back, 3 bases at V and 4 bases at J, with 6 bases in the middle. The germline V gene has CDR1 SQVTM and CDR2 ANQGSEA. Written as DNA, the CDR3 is TGCAGCGTTGATTGGGGCTATGGCTACACCTTC. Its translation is CSVDWGYGYTF.

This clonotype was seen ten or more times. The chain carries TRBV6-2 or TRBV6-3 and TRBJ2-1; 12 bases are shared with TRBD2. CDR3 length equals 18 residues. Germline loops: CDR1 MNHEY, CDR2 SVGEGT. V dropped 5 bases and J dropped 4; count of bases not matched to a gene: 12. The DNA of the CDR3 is TGTGCCAGCAGTCACGGACTAGCGGGGTCCAGGCAATACAATGAGCAGTTCTTC. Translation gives CASSHGLAGSRQYNEQFF.

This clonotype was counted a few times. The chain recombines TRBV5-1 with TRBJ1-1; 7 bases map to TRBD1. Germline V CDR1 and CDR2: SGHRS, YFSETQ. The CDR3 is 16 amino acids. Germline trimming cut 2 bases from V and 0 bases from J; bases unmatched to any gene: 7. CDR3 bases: TGCGCCAGCAGCTTAAGGGGGCCCACCTTGAACACTGAAGCTTTCTTT. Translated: CASSLRGPTLNTEAFF.

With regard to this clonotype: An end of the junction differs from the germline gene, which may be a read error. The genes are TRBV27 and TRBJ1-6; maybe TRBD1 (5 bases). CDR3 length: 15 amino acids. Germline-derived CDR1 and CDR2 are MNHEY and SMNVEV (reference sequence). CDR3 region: CTSSLTVSYNSPLHF. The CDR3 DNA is TGTACCAGCAGTTTGACAGTCTCCTATAATTCACCCCTCCACTTT.

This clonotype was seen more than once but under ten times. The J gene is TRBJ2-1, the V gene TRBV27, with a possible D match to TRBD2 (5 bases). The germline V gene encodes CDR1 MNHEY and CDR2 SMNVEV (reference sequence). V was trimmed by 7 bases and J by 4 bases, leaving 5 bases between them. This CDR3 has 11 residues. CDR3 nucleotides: TGTGCCAGCACGGGGTACAATGAGCAGTTCTTC. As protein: CASTGYNEQFF.

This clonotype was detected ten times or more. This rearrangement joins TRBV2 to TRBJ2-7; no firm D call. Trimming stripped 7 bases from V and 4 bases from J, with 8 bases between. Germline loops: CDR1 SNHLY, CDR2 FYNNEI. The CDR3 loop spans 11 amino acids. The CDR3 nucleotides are TGTGCCAGCATAAACGGTTACGAGCAGTACTTC. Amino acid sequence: CASINGYEQYF.

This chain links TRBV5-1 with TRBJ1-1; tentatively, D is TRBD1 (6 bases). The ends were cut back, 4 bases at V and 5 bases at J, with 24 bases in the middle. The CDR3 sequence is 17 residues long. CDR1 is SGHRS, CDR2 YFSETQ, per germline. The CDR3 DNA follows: TGCGCCAGCAGCGGTCAACCGGGGGCCGTTCAATGGACTGAAGCTTTCTTT. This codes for CASSGQPGAVQWTEAFF.

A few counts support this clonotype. The DNA for the CDR3 is TGTGCCAGCTCCGAAGCCCGAGGGGTGAACACTGAAGCTTTCTTT. Translating it yields CASSEARGVNTEAFF. The rearrangement joins TRBV18 to TRBJ1-1; D may be TRBD1 (5 bases). The CDR3 runs to 15 residues. Per germline, CDR1 KGHSH and CDR2 LQKENI. Trimming left V 6 bases short and J 0 bases short, with 14 bases between.

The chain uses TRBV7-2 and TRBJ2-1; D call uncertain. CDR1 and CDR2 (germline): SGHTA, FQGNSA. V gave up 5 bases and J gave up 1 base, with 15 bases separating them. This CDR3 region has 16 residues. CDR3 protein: CASSGRRVDSYNEQFF. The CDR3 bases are TGTGCCAGCAGCGGAAGAAGGGTAGATTCCTACAATGAGCAGTTCTTC.

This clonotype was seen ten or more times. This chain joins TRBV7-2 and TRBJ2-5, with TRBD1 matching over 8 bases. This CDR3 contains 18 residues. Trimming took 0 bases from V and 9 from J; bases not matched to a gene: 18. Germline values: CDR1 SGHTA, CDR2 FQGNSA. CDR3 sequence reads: CASSLAGIGWGQVLPQYF. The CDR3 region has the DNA TGTGCCAGCAGCTTAGCCGGCATCGGCTGGGGACAGGTTTTGCCCCAGTACTTC.

The CDR3 nucleotides are TGTGCCTGGAGTGGGACTAGCGGGAGGGATGAGCAGTTCTTC. It yields the protein CAWSGTSGRDEQFF. The V gene is TRBV30, the J gene TRBJ2-1, with 15 bases identical to TRBD2. The germline V gene encodes CDR1 GTSNPN and CDR2 SVGIG (reference sequence). The CDR3 runs 14 residues. Trimming took 1 base from V and 8 from J; bases not matched to a gene: 0.

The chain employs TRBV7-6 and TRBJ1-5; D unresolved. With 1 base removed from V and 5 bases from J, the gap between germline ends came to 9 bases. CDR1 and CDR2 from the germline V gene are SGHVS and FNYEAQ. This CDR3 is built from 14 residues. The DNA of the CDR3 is TGTGCCAGCAGCTTAGGTCAGTCGGATCAGCCCCAGCATTTT. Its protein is CASSLGQSDQPQHF. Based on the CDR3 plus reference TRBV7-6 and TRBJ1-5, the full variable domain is GAGVSQSPRYKVTKRGQDVALRCDPISGHVSLYWYRQALGQGPEFLTYFNYEAQQDKSGLPNDRFSAERPEGSISTLTIQRTEQRDSAMYRCASSLGQSDQPQHFGDGTRLSIL.